Each of the 31 T cell receptor beta chains below was sequenced from the same sample in a study of T cell responses to AZD1222 COVID-19 vaccine. The table came from immunoSEQ multiplex PCR; TCRdb's copy has only in-frame clones and leaves some out. The data hold over 140,000 clones, with about 91% observed a single time. The material was peripheral blood, obtained 28 days after the second AZD1222 dose. The source is an adult who received the AZD1222 COVID-19 vaccine.

The chain uses TRBV7-9 and TRBJ2-2, with unresolved D. In germline, CDR1 is SEHNR, CDR2 FQNEAQ (reference sequence). V shed 5 bases and J shed 3 bases, with 10 bases lying between them. The CDR3 sequence is 14 residues long. The DNA for the CDR3 is TGTGCCAGCAGCCCCGACCGATACACCGGGGAGCTGTTTTTT. Translation gives CASSPDRYTGELFF.

The chain has TRBV28 and TRBJ1-4; weak D call: TRBD1 (6 bases). With 6 bases removed from V and 2 bases from J, the gap between germline ends came to 10 bases. This CDR3 comprises 14 residues. CDR1 is MDHEN, CDR2 SYDVKM, per germline. The CDR3 DNA reads as TGTGCCAGCAGGGGAGGGGGGACTAATGAAAAACTGTTTTTT. It is translated as CASRGGGTNEKLFF.

V usage is TRBV28 and J usage is TRBJ1-2; D is unresolved. Germline V gene data show CDR1 as MDHEN and CDR2 as SYDVKM. The CDR3 is 15 residues long. V dropped 6 bases and J dropped 3 bases, with 17 bases sitting between them. The CDR3 spells CASRSAMAGYYGYTF. The DNA for the CDR3 is TGTGCCAGCAGATCTGCGATGGCAGGCTACTATGGCTACACCTTC.

This chain uses TRBV5-4 with TRBJ2-6; the D gene is possibly TRBD1 (5 bases). Germline V gives CDR1 SGHNT, CDR2 YYREEE (reference sequence). Between the trimmed V and J ends, which lost 4 bases and 4 bases, there was a span of 12 bases. The CDR3 has 15 amino acids. This CDR3 is CASSPLGQGANVLTF. CDR3 in DNA: TGTGCCAGCAGCCCGTTGGGGCAAGGGGCCAACGTCCTGACTTTC.

The chain employs TRBV28 and TRBJ1-2; TRBD1 is a possible D gene (6 bases). The CDR3 is 15 amino acids. Between the trimmed V and J ends, which lost 1 base and 3 bases, there was a span of 12 bases. Germline V lookup: CDR1 MDHEN, CDR2 SYDVKM. The CDR3 sequence: CASSLSKQGYYGYTF. CDR3 DNA: TGTGCCAGCAGTTTATCGAAACAGGGATACTATGGCTACACCTTC.

The chain links TRBV28 to TRBJ1-4; D might be TRBD1 (5 bases). The ends were cut back, 3 bases at V and 8 bases at J, with 13 bases in the middle. The CDR3 length is 14 residues. CDR1 and CDR2 from the germline V gene are MDHEN and SYDVKM. The CDR3 DNA sequence: TGTGCCAGCAGTTTTCTGGGGGAGGGGGAAAAACTGTTTTTT. This sequence encodes CASSFLGEGEKLFF.

This sequence joins TRBV28 and TRBJ2-1; 12 bases align to TRBD1. CDR3 length: 18 amino acids. CDR1 and CDR2 from the germline V gene are MDHEN and SYDVKM. Trimming took 5 bases from V and 0 from J; bases not matched to a gene: 8. As DNA, the CDR3 is TGTGCCAGCAGTCGGGACAGGGGGCTGGAAAGCTCCTACAATGAGCAGTTCTTC. Its protein product is CASSRDRGLESSYNEQFF.

The chain couples TRBV18 to TRBJ2-7, with D possibly being TRBD2 (7 bases). Trimming stripped 6 bases from V and 7 bases from J, with 19 bases between. From germline, CDR1 is KGHSH and CDR2 LQKENI. This CDR3 has 14 residues. The CDR3 protein is CASSPDSAGGEQYF. CDR3 bases: TGTGCCAGCTCTCCGGACAGCGCCGGGGGGGAGCAGTACTTC.

The V and J genes are TRBV28 and TRBJ1-5; D gene ambiguous. Between the trimmed V and J ends, which lost 2 bases and 2 bases, there was a span of 10 bases. Germline V CDR1 and CDR2: MDHEN, SYDVKM. The CDR3 runs 15 residues. The CDR3: CASSLMARRNQPQHF. In nucleotides, the CDR3 is TGTGCCAGCAGTTTAATGGCCAGGCGCAATCAGCCCCAGCATTTT.

The J gene is TRBJ2-3, the V gene TRBV5-1, with D hard to call. Germline-derived CDR1 and CDR2 are SGHRS and YFSETQ. V was trimmed by 7 bases and J by 6 bases, leaving 21 bases between them. The CDR3 covers 15 residues. The CDR3 DNA reads as TGCGCCAGCGCCTTTTCCAGATCCGGATTGGATACGCAGTATTTT. Translation gives CASAFSRSGLDTQYF.

This chain joins TRBV28 and TRBJ2-5; TRBD1 agrees at 9 bases. The CDR3 length is 16 residues. Germline lookup yields CDR1 MDHEN and CDR2 SYDVKM. Trimming at V came to 5 bases and at J to 5 bases, leaving 12 bases not matched to a gene. The CDR3 bases are TGTGCCAGCAGTACCCGGGACAGGGTTCTCAGGGAGACCCAGTACTTC. Its translation is CASSTRDRVLRETQYF.

The chain has TRBV9 and TRBJ1-5, with D possibly being TRBD1 (5 bases). The V and J ends lost 0 bases and 2 bases respectively, with 9 bases between them. The CDR3 has 15 residues. CDR1 and CDR2 (germline): SGDLS, YYNGEE. The CDR3 nucleotides are TGTGCCAGCAGCGTAGGAGGGGCCGGCAATCAGCCCCAGCATTTT. It is translated as CASSVGGAGNQPQHF.

This clone was observed a handful of times. This chain links TRBV2 with TRBJ1-4; tentatively, D is TRBD1 (6 bases). Germline lookup yields CDR1 SNHLY and CDR2 FYNNEI. The V end lost 6 bases, the J end lost 3 bases, and 8 bases lay between the germline ends. The CDR3 has 13 residues. The chain's CDR3 is CASRGQPNEKLFF. The CDR3 DNA reads TGTGCCAGCAGAGGACAGCCTAATGAAAAACTGTTTTTT.

The chain recombines TRBV4-1 with TRBJ2-7; D may be TRBD1 (6 bases). V was pared by 5 bases and J by 3 bases, with 14 bases between. The CDR3 has 14 amino acids. Germline loops: CDR1 MGHRA, CDR2 YSYEKL. The CDR3 loop is CASSWDNGGYEQYF. The CDR3 DNA sequence: TGCGCCAGCAGCTGGGACAACGGCGGCTACGAGCAGTACTTC.

The chain links TRBV28 to TRBJ2-5; 10 bases agree with TRBD1. There are 17 residues in the CDR3. Per the germline V gene, CDR1 is MDHEN and CDR2 is SYDVKM. The junction had 10 bases not matched to a gene; V was cut back by 4 bases and J by 2 bases. The CDR3 DNA reads TGTGCCAGCAGTTCGTCCTGGGACAGGGGCTTTCAAGAGACCCAGTACTTC. Residues: CASSSSWDRGFQETQYF.

The J gene is TRBJ2-1, the V gene TRBV30; 7 bases align to TRBD1. V was clipped by 3 bases and J by 8 bases; unmatched bases: 10. The CDR3 is made up of 14 amino acids. CDR1 is GTSNPN, CDR2 SVGIG, per germline (reference sequence). CDR3 coding DNA: TGTGCCTGGAGCCCTCACAGGGGCAGGTATGAGCAGTTCTTC. As protein: CAWSPHRGRYEQFF. Using reference TRBV30 and TRBJ2-1 for the parts outside the CDR3, the full variable domain is SQTIHQWPATLVQPVGSPLSLECTVEGTSNPNLYWYRQAAGRGLQLLFYSVGIGQISSEVPQNLSASRPQDRQFILSSKKLLLSDSGFYLCAWSPHRGRYEQFFGPGTRLTVL.

The chain is built from TRBV30 and TRBJ1-1; D unresolved. Per germline, CDR1 GTSNPN and CDR2 SVGIG (reference sequence). This CDR3 has 14 residues. The V end lost 2 bases, the J end lost 1 base, and 11 bases lay between the germline ends. The CDR3 sequence is CAWSLNAGNTEAFF. Written as DNA, the CDR3 is TGTGCCTGGAGTCTCAACGCGGGGAACACTGAAGCTTTCTTT.

This clone has only a few counts. The chain links TRBV6-2 or TRBV6-3 to TRBJ2-1; no firm D call. This CDR3 comprises 13 residues. Germline lookup yields CDR1 MNHEY and CDR2 SVGEGT. V lost 4 bases, J lost 3 bases, and 7 bases lay in between. CDR3 sequence reads: CASSSDGYNEQFF. Written as DNA, the CDR3 is TGTGCCAGCAGTTCGGACGGCTACAATGAGCAGTTCTTC.

CDR3 bases: TGTGCCAGCAGTTTAGGGACCGGGAGAGGGTACCATTCTGGGACCCAGTACTTC. Amino acids: CASSLGTGRGYHSGTQYF. The chain has TRBV27 and TRBJ2-5; D possibly corresponds to TRBD2 (6 bases). The germline CDR1 and CDR2 sequences are MNHEY and SMNVEV (reference sequence). V was pared by 2 bases and J by 7 bases, with 26 bases between. The CDR3 totals 18 residues.

The chain recombines TRBV28 with TRBJ1-2; a weak D match, TRBD1 (6 bases). The germline CDR1 and CDR2 sequences are MDHEN and SYDVKM. Trimming cost V 6 bases and J 7 bases, with 18 bases left between them. The CDR3 loop spans 14 amino acids. The CDR3 protein is CASSPISGAGGYTF. The CDR3 DNA sequence: TGTGCCAGCAGCCCGATCTCGGGGGCTGGTGGCTACACCTTC.

The CDR3 nucleotides read TGTGCCAGCAGCCTAGAAGCAGGGATCCACAATGAGCAGTTCTTC. Protein: CASSLEAGIHNEQFF. The chain couples TRBV14 to TRBJ2-1; D may be TRBD1 (5 bases). This CDR3 has 15 amino acids. V was trimmed by 4 bases and J by 5 bases, leaving 15 bases between them. Germline CDR1 SGHDN, CDR2 FVKESK.

V usage is TRBV5-1 and J usage is TRBJ1-2; the D gene is possibly TRBD1 (5 bases). V was shortened by 7 bases and J by 6 bases, with 16 bases between the two germline ends. The length of the CDR3 is 13 residues. Germline CDR1 SGHRS, CDR2 YFSETQ. CDR3 DNA: TGCGCCAGCTCAAGACAAGAGGGGAATGGCTACACCTTC. As protein: CASSRQEGNGYTF.

The chain is built from TRBV5-6 and TRBJ1-1; weak D call: TRBD1 (5 bases). Germline loops: CDR1 SGHDT, CDR2 YYEEEE. This CDR3 has 14 residues. With 4 bases removed from V and 4 bases from J, the gap between germline ends came to 14 bases. The CDR3 DNA reads TGTGCCAGCAGCCCATTGGGGGGGAGCACTGAAGCTTTCTTT. This sequence encodes CASSPLGGSTEAFF.

The sample holds one count of this clone. The J gene is TRBJ2-4, the V gene TRBV30, with 7 bases that match TRBD1. Trimming removed 2 bases from V and 8 bases from J; junction bases left unmatched: 9. The CDR3 spans 14 residues. CDR1 GTSNPN and CDR2 SVGIG come from the germline V gene (reference sequence). CDR3: CAWSRQGELDIQYF. CDR3 coding DNA: TGTGCCTGGAGTAGACAGGGAGAGTTGGACATTCAGTACTTC. The full variable domain, completed using reference TRBV30 and TRBJ2-4, is SQTIHQWPATLVQPVGSPLSLECTVEGTSNPNLYWYRQAAGRGLQLLFYSVGIGQISSEVPQNLSASRPQDRQFILSSKKLLLSDSGFYLCAWSRQGELDIQYFGAGTRLSVL.

The rearrangement joins TRBV28 to TRBJ1-2, with 8 bases identical to TRBD1. Trimming cost V 4 bases and J 4 bases; bases outside gene matches: 8. The CDR3 contains 15 residues. Germline V CDR1 and CDR2: MDHEN, SYDVKM. CDR3: CASSSPGGAAYGYTF. The CDR3 DNA follows: TGTGCCAGCAGTTCCCCAGGGGGCGCTGCCTATGGCTACACCTTC.

The genes are TRBV6-2 or TRBV6-3 and TRBJ1-1, with TRBD1 identical over 8 bases. The CDR3 is made up of 16 amino acids. V lost 2 bases and J lost 4; bases outside the gene matches: 9. Germline V gene sequence: CDR1 MNHEY, CDR2 SVGEGT. The CDR3 DNA sequence: TGTGCCAGCAGTTACCCCAGCAACAGGGGGTCCACTGAAGCTTTCTTT. It yields the protein CASSYPSNRGSTEAFF.

The CDR3 protein is CASGSNYGYTF. The CDR3 DNA reads TGTGCCAGCGGATCTAACTATGGCTACACCTTC. The rearrangement joins TRBV7-2 to TRBJ1-2; D unclear. Trimming pared 8 bases from V and 0 bases from J, leaving 4 bases between. CDR3 length: 11 amino acids. Germline V gene sequence: CDR1 SGHTA, CDR2 FQGNSA. Full variable domain (missing parts from reference TRBV7-2 and TRBJ1-2): GAGVSQSPSNKVTEKGKDVELRCDPISGHTALYWYRQSLGQGLEFLIYFQGNSAPDKSGLPSDRFSAERTGGSVSTLTIQRTQQEDSAVYLCASGSNYGYTFGSGTRLTVV.

The gene calls are TRBV9 and TRBJ2-5; 7 nucleotides agree with TRBD1. This CDR3 region has 15 residues. The V and J ends lost 3 bases and 4 bases, in that order; junction bases with no gene match: 9. Germline assignment: CDR1 SGDLS and CDR2 YYNGEE. Written as DNA, the CDR3 is TGTGCCAGCAGCGGTTACAACAGGGGACGAGAGACCCAGTACTTC. This encodes CASSGYNRGRETQYF.

The V call is TRBV30, the J call TRBJ1-5; D uncertain. Germline CDR1 reads GTSNPN; CDR2 reads SVGIG (reference sequence). V dropped 1 base and J dropped 6 bases, with 10 bases sitting between them. The CDR3 loop spans 13 amino acids. This CDR3 reads CAWSEAYSQPQHF. The CDR3 DNA sequence: TGTGCCTGGAGTGAGGCATACAGTCAGCCCCAGCATTTT.

This chain uses TRBV19 with TRBJ1-6; the D is unclear. Germline V gene lookup returns CDR1 LNHDA and CDR2 SQIVND (reference sequence). V shed 8 bases and J shed 3 bases, with 17 bases lying between them. CDR3 length: 16 residues. The CDR3 protein is CASHDEGSYYNSPLHF. For the CDR3, the DNA is TGTGCCAGTCATGACGAGGGATCATACTATAATTCACCCCTCCACTTT.

V gene TRBV3-1 (or the pseudogene TRBV3-2) combines with J gene TRBJ2-7; unclear D gene. Germline CDR1 and CDR2: LGHDT and YNNKEL (reference sequence). V lost 3 bases and J 7 bases, leaving 25 bases between the germline ends. This CDR3 has 17 residues. The CDR3 spells CASSQRVTGAGPTEQYF. CDR3 nucleotides: TGTGCCAGCAGCCAGCGTGTCACGGGCGCAGGACCTACAGAGCAGTACTTC.